What follows are 29 T cell receptor beta chains derived from one specimen sequenced in a study of cytomegalovirus exposure and HLA in healthy donors. 60 Vbeta and 13 Jbeta primers were used in PCR. Libraries were prepared by immunoSEQ multiplex PCR; TCRdb keeps only in-frame clonotypes and omits some of them. The sample lists 100,000 or so clones; 60% to 85% were seen once. Material: PBMCs. The receptor set was obtained from a woman aged 40 to 55 in good health and CMV-seropositive.

The chain joins TRBV5-1 to TRBJ2-7, with TRBD2 identical over 8 bases. J lost 4 bases, V lost 0 bases, and 15 bases had no gene match. The CDR3 is 18 amino acids. Germline CDR1 SGHRS, CDR2 YFSETQ. As DNA, the CDR3 is TGCGCCAGCAGCTTGGAGGGGCTATCGGGAGGGCCGTTGTACGAGCAGTACTTC. This gives the protein CASSLEGLSGGPLYEQYF.

This chain links TRBV7-2 with TRBJ1-1; D call uncertain. Trimming took off 3 bases at V and 11 bases at J, with 16 bases between the two ends. Germline CDR1 and CDR2: SGHTA and FQGNSA. The CDR3 is made up of 13 amino acids. The CDR3 here is CASSLTQASEAFF. The CDR3 coding sequence is TGTGCCAGCAGCTTGACGCAGGCAAGTGAGGCTTTCTTT.

This clone has only a few counts. The J gene is TRBJ1-1, the V gene TRBV4-3; TRBD1 agrees at 9 bases. CDR1 and CDR2 from the germline V gene are LGHNA and YSLEER. CDR3 length equals 17 residues. Trimming took 6 bases from V and 5 from J; bases not matched to a gene: 16. The chain's CDR3 is CASSLKGTGRGGTEAFF. The CDR3 DNA follows: TGCGCCAGCAGTCTTAAAGGGACAGGGAGGGGAGGGACTGAAGCTTTCTTT.

The gene calls are TRBV19 and TRBJ2-2, with D tentatively TRBD1 (5 bases). Trimming took off 3 bases at V and 6 bases at J, with 8 bases between the two ends. This CDR3 is built from 13 residues. Germline V gene sequence: CDR1 LNHDA, CDR2 SQIVND (reference sequence). Here the CDR3 DNA reads TGTGCCAGTAGTATTTTGACAGCCGGGGAGCTGTTTTTT. Translation gives CASSILTAGELFF.

The chain links TRBV15 to TRBJ1-2; a weak D match, TRBD1 (6 bases). Trimming took 8 bases from V and 5 from J, leaving 12 bases between them. The CDR3 is 12 amino acids. CDR1 LNHNV and CDR2 YYDKDF come from the germline V gene (reference sequence). The CDR3 sequence is CATSTGPYGYTF. For the CDR3, the DNA is TGTGCCACCTCGACAGGCCCTTATGGCTACACCTTC.

The rearrangement joins TRBV9 to TRBJ2-5; TRBD2 aligns across 8 bases. V shed 4 bases, J shed 9 bases, and the junction held 26 bases outside the gene matches. The CDR3 runs to 19 residues. CDR1 and CDR2 from the germline V gene are SGDLS and YYNGEE. CDR3 protein: CASSPHPGLEGGGVSAQYF. CDR3 coding DNA: TGTGCCAGCAGCCCTCACCCGGGACTAGAGGGGGGGGGTGTTTCGGCCCAGTACTTC.

Of note for this clone: The CDR3 end shows no conserved phenylalanine or tryptophan, and so a read error is likely. The chain joins TRBV28 to TRBJ2-7; D gene unclear. The CDR3 contains 15 residues. Germline CDR1 and CDR2: MDHEN and SYDVKM. Trimming left V 1 base short and J 3 bases short, with 13 bases between. In DNA form, the CDR3 reads TGTGCCAGCAGTTTATACCCGGGTTCTTTCTACGAGCAGTACCTC. It translates to CASSLYPGSFYEQYL.

The chain is built from TRBV4-1 and TRBJ2-1; the D is unclear. Germline V gives CDR1 MGHRA, CDR2 YSYEKL. V lost 1 base to trimming and J lost 5 bases, with 18 bases between them. This CDR3 region has 17 residues. The CDR3 DNA reads TGCGCCAGCAGCCAAGGTGAGAGACACAAGGATGACAATGAGCAGTTCTTC. Encoded protein: CASSQGERHKDDNEQFF.

The chain uses TRBV7-3 and TRBJ2-1; 7 nucleotides line up with TRBD2. V lost 4 bases and J lost 3; bases outside the gene matches: 6. Germline V CDR1 and CDR2: SGHTA, FQGTGA. This CDR3 is 15 amino acids long. DNA for the CDR3: TGTGCCAGCAGCTCGGGGACTACCTTCTACAATGAGCAGTTCTTC. This codes for CASSSGTTFYNEQFF.

The CDR3 region has the DNA TGCGCCAGCAGCTCTTTAGGGGCTGAAACTGAAGCTTTCTTT. This sequence encodes CASSSLGAETEAFF. V is TRBV5-1 and J is TRBJ1-1, with D maybe TRBD1 (5 bases). This CDR3 is 14 amino acids long. V was trimmed by 3 bases and J by 5 bases, leaving 14 bases between them. CDR1 and CDR2 (germline): SGHRS, YFSETQ.

V usage is TRBV4-2 and J usage is TRBJ2-5, with a weak D call TRBD1 (6 bases). CDR3 size: 14 residues. Deletions cut 0 bases from V and 4 bases from J, with 9 bases between. CDR1 and CDR2 (germline): LGHNA, YNFKEQ. The CDR3 protein is CASSQDAGVETQYF. The CDR3 DNA reads as TGTGCCAGCAGCCAAGACGCAGGGGTAGAGACCCAGTACTTC.

The chain joins TRBV5-1 to TRBJ2-3; tentative D call: TRBD1 (6 bases). CDR1 and CDR2 (germline): SGHRS, YFSETQ. The CDR3 is made up of 14 amino acids. Trimming left V 6 bases short and J 1 base short, with 12 bases between. The CDR3 here is CASNVQGGTDTQYF. As DNA, the CDR3 is TGCGCCAGCAACGTACAGGGAGGCACAGATACGCAGTATTTT.

This rearrangement joins TRBV5-1 to TRBJ2-1, with a weak D call TRBD1 (6 bases). CDR3 length: 15 residues. Germline values: CDR1 SGHRS, CDR2 YFSETQ. V gave up 1 base and J gave up 4 bases, with 12 bases separating them. CDR3 bases: TGCGCCAGCAGCTTGTGGGGACAAGCGTACAATGAGCAGTTCTTC. Encoded protein: CASSLWGQAYNEQFF.

This chain joins TRBV7-6 and TRBJ1-6; 8 nucleotides align to TRBD1. The CDR3 sequence is 15 residues long. The ends lost 3 bases at V and 9 bases at J; junction bases unmatched: 7. The V gene's germline CDR1 is SGHVS and CDR2 FNYEAQ. CDR3 sequence: CASSFGQGSSSPLHF. CDR3 sequence (DNA): TGTGCCAGCAGCTTTGGACAGGGATCGAGTTCACCCCTCCACTTT.

This rearrangement joins TRBV5-4 to TRBJ2-1; TRBD1 agrees at 7 bases. Germline V lookup: CDR1 SGHNT, CDR2 YYREEE (reference sequence). The CDR3 extends over 16 amino acids. Losses at the gene ends were 0 bases for V and 0 bases for J; bases not matched to a gene: 3. The CDR3 sequence is CASSLDPGGSYNEQFF. The CDR3 DNA reads as TGTGCCAGCAGCTTGGACCCAGGGGGCTCCTACAATGAGCAGTTCTTC.

This clone was picked up one time. This chain links TRBV10-3 with TRBJ2-1, with a possible D match to TRBD1 (5 bases). Germline V CDR1 and CDR2: ENHRY, SYGVKD. The V end lost 6 bases, the J end lost 3 bases, and 27 bases lay between the germline ends. This CDR3 has 19 amino acids. The CDR3 spells CAISSGKGILSTHYNEQFF. CDR3 nucleotide sequence: TGTGCCATCAGCTCAGGGAAGGGTATTTTGTCAACCCACTACAATGAGCAGTTCTTC.

The chain recombines TRBV27 with TRBJ2-3; no reliable D call. The germline V and J ends were trimmed by 4 bases and 0 bases, with 11 bases remaining between them. CDR3 length equals 15 residues. Germline V lookup: CDR1 MNHEY, CDR2 SMNVEV (reference sequence). The chain's CDR3 is CASSWVIGSTDTQYF. The CDR3, as DNA: TGTGCCAGCAGTTGGGTGATCGGGAGCACAGATACGCAGTATTTT.

This clone was detected a few times. The chain carries TRBV6-5 and TRBJ2-3; possible D gene TRBD2, 6 bases. Germline CDR1 and CDR2: MNHEY and SVGAGI. Trimming stripped 1 base from V and 0 bases from J, with 11 bases between. This CDR3 comprises 16 residues. CDR3 residues: CASSYLGGVSTDTQYF. The CDR3 nucleotides read TGTGCCAGCAGTTACTTGGGGGGAGTGAGCACAGATACGCAGTATTTT.

V gene TRBV5-1 combines with J gene TRBJ2-3, with 9 bases aligning to TRBD2. This CDR3 spans 15 amino acids. Germline CDR1 SGHRS, CDR2 YFSETQ. V lost 5 bases, J lost 2 bases, and 6 bases stayed unmatched. The CDR3: CASSSSGGITDTQYF. CDR3 sequence (DNA): TGCGCCAGCAGTTCGAGCGGGGGGATCACAGATACGCAGTATTTT.

This clone appeared a few times. The chain uses TRBV4-3 and TRBJ2-1, with 10 bases that match TRBD1. CDR3 size: 15 residues. Per the germline V gene, CDR1 is LGHNA and CDR2 is YSLEER. Trimming took 1 base from V and 8 from J; bases not matched to a gene: 5. The DNA of the CDR3 is TGCGCCAGCAGCCAAGGAGGGACAGGGGCTCATGAGCAGTTCTTC. Its protein product is CASSQGGTGAHEQFF.

This chain joins TRBV5-4 and TRBJ2-3; 7 bases are a match to TRBD2. The CDR3 is made up of 18 amino acids. Germline assignment: CDR1 SGHNT and CDR2 YYREEE (reference sequence). The ends lost 1 base at V and 2 bases at J; junction bases unmatched: 13. The CDR3 sequence is CASSLSVGAGPHTDTQYF. Here the CDR3 DNA reads TGTGCCAGCAGCTTGTCGGTTGGAGCGGGGCCGCACACAGATACGCAGTATTTT.

The chain recombines TRBV7-3 with TRBJ2-1; 8 positions agree with TRBD2. Germline CDR1 is SGHTA and CDR2 is FQGTGA. V was pared by 5 bases and J by 7 bases, with 10 bases of the junction left unmatched. The CDR3 totals 15 residues. The CDR3 sequence is CASSQIAGMGNEQFF. CDR3 nucleotide sequence: TGTGCCAGCAGCCAAATAGCGGGAATGGGGAATGAGCAGTTCTTC.

The CDR3 DNA reads as TGTGCCAGCAGCTCGATACAGGGGGTACAAGAGACCCAGTACTTC. It yields the protein CASSSIQGVQETQYF. V is TRBV11-2 and J is TRBJ2-5; 8 nucleotides agree with TRBD1. There are 15 residues in the CDR3. Germline CDR1 reads SGHAT; CDR2 reads FQNNGV. V shed 4 bases and J 2 bases; nucleotides not matched to a gene: 6. Full variable domain (missing parts from reference TRBV11-2 and TRBJ2-5): EAGVAQSPRYKIIEKRQSVAFWCNPISGHATLYWYQQILGQGPKLLIQFQNNGVVDDSQLPKDRFSAERLKGVDSTLKIQPAKLEDSAVYLCASSSIQGVQETQYFGPGTRLLVL.

This sequence joins TRBV10-1 and TRBJ1-1; 7 bases agree with TRBD1. The germline V gene encodes CDR1 WNHNN and CDR2 SYGVQD (reference sequence). This CDR3 spans 13 amino acids. With 8 bases clipped from V and 0 bases from J, the junction kept 3 bases outside the gene matches. This CDR3 is CASLRGLNTEAFF. As DNA, the CDR3 is TGCGCCAGCCTAAGGGGGCTGAACACTGAAGCTTTCTTT.

This clone was seen a handful of times. The V call is TRBV5-4, the J call TRBJ2-3; a possible D gene is TRBD2 (5 bases). Germline CDR1 and CDR2: SGHNT and YYREEE (reference sequence). V was trimmed by 2 bases and J by 2 bases, leaving 9 bases between them. CDR3 length: 14 residues. CDR3 DNA sequence: TGTGCCAGCAGCTTACGGGGATACACAGATACGCAGTATTTT. Its translation is CASSLRGYTDTQYF.

The chain couples TRBV5-1 to TRBJ1-1; no definite D call. The V and J ends lost 4 bases and 5 bases respectively, with 18 bases between them. CDR1 is SGHRS and CDR2 is YFSETQ in the germline V gene. This CDR3 spans 15 amino acids. CDR3 sequence reads: CASSDRERVVTEAFF. In DNA form, the CDR3 reads TGCGCCAGCAGCGACCGAGAGAGGGTAGTGACTGAAGCTTTCTTT.

The chain combines TRBV6-1 with TRBJ2-7, with 8 bases fitting TRBD2. Germline V gene lookup returns CDR1 MNHNS and CDR2 SASEGT. J lost 1 base, V lost 0 bases, and 8 bases had no gene match. The CDR3 length is 17 residues. In DNA, the CDR3 is TGTGCCAGCAGTGAAGCATACGGGGGGGATGCATCCTACGAGCAGTACTTC. Translating gives CASSEAYGGDASYEQYF.

This chain joins TRBV28 and TRBJ2-7; 8 bases align to TRBD1. This CDR3 has 15 residues. Germline CDR1 is MDHEN and CDR2 is SYDVKM. The ends lost 5 bases at V and 5 bases at J; junction bases unmatched: 11. CDR3 sequence: CASSLNGQGLHEQYF. The CDR3, as DNA: TGTGCCAGCAGTCTCAACGGACAGGGACTCCACGAGCAGTACTTC.

V and J are TRBV7-2 and TRBJ1-5; D is perhaps TRBD1 (5 bases). Trimming took 5 bases from V and 1 from J, leaving 9 bases between them. Germline loops: CDR1 SGHTA, CDR2 FQGNSA. CDR3 length equals 14 residues. In DNA, the CDR3 is TGTGCCAGCAGCCGCCGGGGGAGCAATCAGCCCCAGCATTTT. Translated: CASSRRGSNQPQHF.